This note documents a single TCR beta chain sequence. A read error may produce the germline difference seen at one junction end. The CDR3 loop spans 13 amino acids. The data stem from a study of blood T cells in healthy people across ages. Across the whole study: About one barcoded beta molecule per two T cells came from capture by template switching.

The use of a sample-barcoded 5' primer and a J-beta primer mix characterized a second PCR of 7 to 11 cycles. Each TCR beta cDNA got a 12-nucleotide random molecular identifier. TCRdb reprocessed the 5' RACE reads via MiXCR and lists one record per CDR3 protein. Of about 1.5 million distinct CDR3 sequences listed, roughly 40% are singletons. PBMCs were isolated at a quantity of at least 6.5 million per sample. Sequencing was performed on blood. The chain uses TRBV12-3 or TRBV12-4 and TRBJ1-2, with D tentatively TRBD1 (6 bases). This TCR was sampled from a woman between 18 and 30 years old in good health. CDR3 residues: CASGLRSGDGYTF. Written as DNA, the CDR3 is TGTGCCAGCGGTTTGAGGTCAGGGGATGGCTACACCTTC.